The 13 T cell receptor beta chains below all came from one sample that was sequenced in a study of memory CD4+ T cells and cytomegalovirus serostatus. Single viable CD3+CD4+CD8-CD45RO+ cells were sorted as the memory CD4+ T cells. Sequencing was performed with immunoSEQ multiplex PCR; in TCRdb, only in-frame clones are kept and a portion is missing. The sample contains about 45,000 clones, 76% of which appear only once. The specimen was memory CD4+ T cells from blood. Receptor source: an adult in good health and CMV-seronegative.

The chain has TRBV6-5 and TRBJ1-2, with D tentatively TRBD1 (6 bases). This CDR3 region has 14 residues. The V end was cut by 0 bases, the J end by 4 bases, with 9 bases between. Germline V CDR1 and CDR2: MNHEY, SVGAGI. For the CDR3, the DNA is TGTGCCAGCAGTTACTCGAGGACAGTCTATGGCTACACCTTC. Protein sequence: CASSYSRTVYGYTF.

The chain is built from TRBV7-9 and TRBJ2-5, with 7 positions matching TRBD2. From germline, CDR1 is SEHNR and CDR2 FQNEAQ (reference sequence). The V segment lost 5 bases and the J segment 2 bases; nucleotides outside the gene matches: 8. The CDR3 contains 15 residues. CDR3 sequence (DNA): TGTGCCAGCAGCCAAGCGGGGCTGACTCAAGAGACCCAGTACTTC. Translating it yields CASSQAGLTQETQYF.

This chain links TRBV7-9 with TRBJ1-4, with a tentative D call TRBD1 (5 bases). The V gene's germline CDR1 is SEHNR and CDR2 FQNEAQ (reference sequence). The CDR3 extends over 14 amino acids. The ends were cut back, 5 bases at V and 8 bases at J, with 15 bases in the middle. The CDR3 protein is CASSPGSEGEKLFF. The CDR3 DNA reads TGTGCCAGCAGCCCAGGGTCCGAGGGGGAAAAACTGTTTTTT.

This sequence joins TRBV10-1 and TRBJ1-1; D not certain. V was pared by 0 bases and J by 1 base, with 9 bases between. The CDR3 is 15 residues long. The germline CDR1 and CDR2 sequences are WNHNN and SYGVQD (reference sequence). CDR3 nucleotide sequence: TGCGCCAGCAGTGAGTCTACTCGTCGGAACACTGAAGCTTTCTTT. This sequence encodes CASSESTRRNTEAFF.

This chain connects TRBV11-2 to TRBJ1-3, with D perhaps TRBD1 (6 bases). This CDR3 has 15 residues. V lost 5 bases, J lost 0 bases, and 11 bases lay in between. Germline loops: CDR1 SGHAT, CDR2 FQNNGV. CDR3 coding DNA: TGTGCCAGCAGCCGACGACAGGTCTCTGGAAACACCATATATTTT. Residues: CASSRRQVSGNTIYF.

V usage is TRBV6-5 and J usage is TRBJ2-6; TRBD2 might be the D (5 bases). The CDR3 consists of 10 residues. The germline V and J ends were trimmed by 9 bases and 13 bases, with 10 bases remaining between them. The germline V gene encodes CDR1 MNHEY and CDR2 SVGAGI. As DNA, the CDR3 is TGTGCCAGTGGTTCGGGGGTCCTGACTTTC. It codes for CASGSGVLTF.

The CDR3 DNA reads TGTGCCAGGGGGACCCGGGTCTATGGCTACACCTTC. Protein sequence: CARGTRVYGYTF. The rearrangement links TRBV19 to TRBJ1-2; weak D call: TRBD1 (5 bases). The germline CDR1 and CDR2 sequences are LNHDA and SQIVND (reference sequence). CDR3 size: 12 residues. With 9 bases removed from V and 4 bases from J, the gap between germline ends came to 12 bases.

The chain employs TRBV5-4 and TRBJ2-1; D call uncertain. Trimming pared 3 bases from V and 8 bases from J, leaving 12 bases between. Germline V CDR1 and CDR2: SGHNT, YYREEE (reference sequence). The CDR3 spans 13 residues. The CDR3 loop is CASSSGPGDEQFF. CDR3 sequence (DNA): TGTGCCAGCAGCTCCGGACCAGGCGATGAGCAGTTCTTC.

This clone has just one count. This chain links TRBV10-2 with TRBJ2-2, with 7 nucleotides matching TRBD2. The length of the CDR3 is 14 residues. CDR1 and CDR2 (germline): WSHSY, SAAADI. V lost 6 bases to trimming and J lost 5 bases; unmatched junction nucleotides: 6. The CDR3 here is CASSGGSRTGELFF. CDR3 in DNA: TGCGCCAGCAGCGGGGGGTCAAGGACCGGGGAGCTGTTTTTT.

This chain joins TRBV2 and TRBJ1-5, with 9 bases fitting TRBD1. J lost 4 bases, V lost 5 bases, and 6 bases had no gene match. This CDR3 is built from 15 residues. Looked up from germline, CDR1 is SNHLY and CDR2 is FYNNEI. The CDR3 DNA reads TGTGCCAGCAGTTTTACGGGGACAGGGAATCAGCCCCAGCATTTT. Its translation is CASSFTGTGNQPQHF.

This sequence joins TRBV5-5 and TRBJ1-4; 8 bases align to TRBD1. J gave up 7 bases and V 4 bases, and 9 bases lay outside the gene matches. This CDR3 is built from 15 residues. Germline V CDR1 and CDR2: SGHKS, YYEKEE (reference sequence). The CDR3 region has the DNA TGTGCCAGCAGCACCCAGGGGGCATCGGGTGAAAAACTGTTTTTT. This encodes CASSTQGASGEKLFF. The whole variable domain, remainder taken from reference TRBV5-5 and TRBJ1-4, is DAGVTQSPTHLIKTRGQQVTLRCSPISGHKSVSWYQQVLGQGPQFIFQYYEKEERGRGNFPDRFSARQFPNYSSELNVNALLLGDSALYLCASSTQGASGEKLFFGSGTQLSVL.

Here the CDR3 DNA reads TGCGCCAGCAGGAAAACAGGGTCGAACACTGAAGCTTTCTTT. Its protein product is CASRKTGSNTEAFF. The V call is TRBV5-1, the J call TRBJ1-1; D may be TRBD1 (6 bases). The V gene's germline CDR1 is SGHRS and CDR2 YFSETQ. The CDR3 runs 14 residues. Deletions cut 5 bases from V and 1 base from J, with 12 bases between. Full variable domain (outside the CDR3, taken from reference TRBV5-1 and TRBJ1-1): KAGVTQTPRYLIKTRGQQVTLSCSPISGHRSVSWYQQTPGQGLQFLFEYFSETQRNKGNFPGRFSGRQFSNSRSEMNVSTLELGDSALYLCASRKTGSNTEAFFGQGTRLTVV.

The chain's CDR3 is CASSLESTGNYGYTF. The CDR3 DNA sequence: TGCGCCAGCAGCTTGGAATCAACAGGGAACTATGGCTACACCTTC. The gene calls are TRBV5-1 and TRBJ1-2, with D possibly matching TRBD1 (6 bases). Germline CDR1 reads SGHRS; CDR2 reads YFSETQ. The V and J ends lost 0 bases and 2 bases respectively, with 11 bases between them. This CDR3 has 15 residues.